The sequence of this T cell receptor (beta chain) was determined in a study of CD8 T cells in Susac syndrome. The V gene end was trimmed by 5 bases and the J gene end by 4 bases; junction bases not matched to a gene: 5. Germline-derived CDR1 and CDR2 are LNHNV and YYDKDF (reference sequence). The CDR3 contains 15 residues. Random hexamers were used to reverse transcribe an amount of about 0.45 to 1 ug RNA. TCRdb itself ran the immunoSEQ multiplex PCR reads through MiXCR, one entry per CDR3 protein. This table holds about 200,000 distinct CDR3 sequences, roughly 96% found once. The chain carries TRBV15 and TRBJ2-7, with TRBD2 identical over 13 bases. Sequenced input: CD4+ T cells from PBMCs. The source of this sequence is a human donor with multiple sclerosis. Here the CDR3 DNA reads TGTGCCACCAGCGAGGGGACTAGCGGGAAGTACGAGCAGTACTTC. Translated, it gives CATSEGTSGKYEQYF.